The clone carrying this T cell receptor (beta chain) was recorded a few times. The antigen is undetermined. This entry comes from a study of T-cell memory formation after mild COVID-19. Points from the study as a whole: Contracting CD4+ clones lay largely in CM and EM, with CD8+ ones residing in EMRA. A subset of responding clones appeared in pre-infection memory, suggesting cross-reactive memory joined.

The ends were cut back, 3 bases at V and 0 bases at J, with 12 bases in the middle. CDR3 length: 15 amino acids. Germline CDR1 SGHVS, CDR2 FQNEAQ. Sample barcodes and UMIs were carried by the TCR alpha and TCR beta cDNA libraries that 5'RACE generated with constant-segment primers. TCRdb re-derived calls from the 5' RACE reads in MiXCR, one entry per CDR3 protein. The sample carries 270,000 or so distinct CDR3 sequences, roughly 17% recorded once. The sequenced sample consisted of PBMCs or a T cell subset sorted from them (not recorded which). This TCR was sampled from a man younger than 30 who had mild COVID-19 (a few samples of this study predate the infection). Cell type and time point are not known. The V gene is TRBV7-8, the J gene TRBJ2-7; TRBD2 is a possible D gene (6 bases). This chain's CDR3 is CASSFRGDASYEQYV. CDR3 DNA sequence: TGTGCCAGCAGCTTCCGCGGGGACGCCTCCTACGAGCAGTACGTC.